These 26 T cell receptor beta chains were all obtained from the same sample, sequenced in a study of blood T cells in healthy people across ages. Then a second PCR, running roughly 6 to 11 cycles, was carried out with a sample-barcoded 5' primer and a J-beta primer mix. TCRdb called the 5' RACE reads again in MiXCR, with one record for every CDR3 protein. The table lists roughly 1,800,000 distinct CDR3 sequences, around 48% of them singletons. Material for sequencing was blood. The receptor source for this set is a woman aged 40 to 55 in good health.

The chain employs TRBV20-1 and TRBJ2-7; D is unclear. The CDR3 is made up of 12 amino acids. V shed 1 base and J shed 2 bases, with 6 bases lying between them. Germline V CDR1 and CDR2: DFQATT, SNEGSKA (reference sequence). The CDR3 nucleotides read TGCAGTGCTAGAGGTAGAGCCTACGAGCAGTACTTC. Translation: CSARGRAYEQYF.

This rearrangement joins TRBV20-1 to TRBJ1-4; D perhaps matches TRBD1 (5 bases). Germline CDR1 and CDR2: DFQATT and SNEGSKA (reference sequence). The CDR3 contains 14 residues. The V end was cut by 6 bases, the J end by 5 bases, with 16 bases between. Written as DNA, the CDR3 is TGCAGTGCGCCGCGTGGGGGAGCCAATGAAAAACTGTTTTTT. Its translation: CSAPRGGANEKLFF.

This chain links TRBV10-1 with TRBJ2-7; D is undetermined. The CDR3 loop spans 13 amino acids. Trimming took off 6 bases at V and 6 bases at J, with 15 bases between the two ends. Germline lookup yields CDR1 WNHNN and CDR2 SYGVQD (reference sequence). The CDR3 sequence: CASRELRTGEQYF. The CDR3 nucleotides are TGCGCCAGCAGGGAGCTGAGGACGGGCGAGCAGTACTTC.

The CDR3 sequence is CASSFSKTSGVYEQYF. DNA of the CDR3: TGTGCCAGCAGTTTTAGCAAAACTAGCGGGGTTTACGAGCAGTACTTC. The chain combines TRBV27 with TRBJ2-4; TRBD2 matches 10 bases. The DNA end favors TRBJ2-7, so the J call may be wrong. Per the germline V gene, CDR1 is MNHEY and CDR2 is SMNVEV (reference sequence). This CDR3 is built from 16 residues.

The chain uses TRBV27 and TRBJ1-1; D is uncertain. Trimming removed 1 base from V and 1 base from J, with 10 bases in between. This CDR3 has 15 amino acids. Per the germline V gene, CDR1 is MNHEY and CDR2 is SMNVEV (reference sequence). CDR3 DNA sequence: TGTGCCAGCAGTTTATTGACTACGGGGAACACTGAAGCTTTCTTT. Protein product: CASSLLTTGNTEAFF.

The chain joins TRBV20-1 to TRBJ1-1, with D maybe TRBD1 (5 bases). Trimming shortened V by 7 bases and J by 1 base, and 10 bases separated the two germline ends. This CDR3 has 12 amino acids. Germline assignment: CDR1 DFQATT and CDR2 SNEGSKA (reference sequence). The CDR3 here is CSVGHQNTEAFF. The CDR3 coding sequence is TGCAGTGTCGGACACCAGAACACTGAAGCTTTCTTT.

The chain employs TRBV2 and TRBJ1-2, with a tentative D call TRBD1 (5 bases). CDR1 and CDR2 from the germline V gene are SNHLY and FYNNEI. The CDR3 is made up of 15 amino acids. Trimming shortened V by 0 bases and J by 4 bases, and 12 bases separated the two germline ends. The CDR3 nucleotides are TGTGCCAGCAGTGAAGCCCGGACAACTACCTATGGCTACACCTTC. It specifies CASSEARTTTYGYTF.

This clonotype was seen just once. The chain links TRBV5-5 to TRBJ2-4; D tentatively reads TRBD1 or TRBD2 (5 bases each). The tail of the sequence fits TRBJ2-5 better, so the J call may be wrong. Per germline, CDR1 SGHKS and CDR2 YYEKEE (reference sequence). This CDR3 is built from 14 residues. CDR3 amino acids: CASSLDPGTKTQYF. CDR3 nucleotides: TGTGCCAGCAGCTTGGATCCAGGGACGAAGACCCAGTACTTC.

The J gene is TRBJ2-5, the V gene TRBV28, with 7 bases that match TRBD2. Germline CDR1 and CDR2: MDHEN and SYDVKM. The length of the CDR3 is 18 residues. After removal of 4 bases from V and 11 bases from J, the junction contained 25 bases not matched to a gene. CDR3 DNA sequence: TGTGCCAGCAGTTCCCCCCTTTTGACTAGCTATTCCTACAATGAGCAGTACTTC. Residues: CASSSPLLTSYSYNEQYF.

The chain has TRBV12-3 or TRBV12-4 and TRBJ2-3; 8 bases fit TRBD2. There are 16 residues in the CDR3. Trimming cost V 4 bases and J 4 bases; bases outside gene matches: 10. In DNA form, the CDR3 reads TGTGCCAGCAGTTACGGACTAGCCGCTATCGCAGATACGCAGTATTTT. Residues: CASSYGLAAIADTQYF.

V gene TRBV7-8 combines with J gene TRBJ1-6, with D uncertain. The germline CDR1 and CDR2 sequences are SGHVS and FQNEAQ. Trimming left V 5 bases short and J 5 bases short, with 19 bases between. The CDR3 is 17 residues long. The CDR3, as DNA: TGTGCCAGCAGCCCCCGCGGCATAACTTCCGATAATTCACCCCTCCACTTT. As protein: CASSPRGITSDNSPLHF.

This clonotype was seen only a few times. The chain recombines TRBV20-1 with TRBJ2-1, with 10 bases lining up with TRBD2. With V trimmed by 3 bases and J by 2 bases, 7 bases remained unmatched. The germline gives CDR1 DFQATT, CDR2 SNEGSKA (reference sequence). The length of the CDR3 is 16 residues. CDR3 bases: TGCAGTGCTAGTACCCCCACTAGCGGGGCCTACAATGAGCAGTTCTTC. This sequence encodes CSASTPTSGAYNEQFF.

The rearrangement links TRBV3-1 to TRBJ2-1, with 10 positions matching TRBD2. The end of the DNA is better explained by TRBJ2-7, so the J call may be wrong. Germline V lookup: CDR1 LGHDT, CDR2 YNNKEL (reference sequence). The CDR3 is 16 residues long. The CDR3 DNA reads as TGTGCCAGCAGCCAAGACGTAAGCGGGGGGGTAAATGAGCAGTACTTC. This translates into CASSQDVSGGVNEQYF.

The genes are TRBV24-1 and TRBJ2-1; TRBD1 aligns across 8 bases. Trimming at V came to 0 bases and at J to 4 bases, leaving 4 bases not matched to a gene. The CDR3 runs to 16 residues. Germline V lookup: CDR1 KGHDR, CDR2 SFDVKD. In DNA form, the CDR3 reads TGTGCCACCAGTGATTTGGTCGGACAGGGATACAATGAGCAGTTCTTC. Protein: CATSDLVGQGYNEQFF.

This clonotype was found a few times. The chain uses TRBV11-3 and TRBJ2-5; TRBD2 is a possible D gene (5 bases). V was trimmed by 1 base and J by 7 bases, leaving 16 bases between them. Germline V gene sequence: CDR1 SGHNT, CDR2 YENEEA. The CDR3 sequence is 15 residues long. The CDR3 is CASSLAPTEVATQYF. The CDR3 DNA follows: TGTGCCAGCAGCTTAGCCCCCACGGAGGTTGCGACCCAGTACTTC. Filled out from reference TRBV11-3 and TRBJ2-5, the complete variable domain reads EAGVVQSPRYKIIEKKQPVAFWCNPISGHNTLYWYLQNLGQGPELLIRYENEEAVDDSQLPKDRFSAERLKGVDSTLKIQPAELGDSAVYLCASSLAPTEVATQYFGPGTRLLVL.

This clonotype was detected only a few times. The chain combines TRBV6-6 with TRBJ2-5; D is uncertain. V shed 2 bases and J shed 11 bases, with 18 bases lying between them. Per the germline V gene, CDR1 is MNHNY and CDR2 is SVGAGI (reference sequence). CDR3 length: 14 residues. The CDR3 protein is CASSYPQVGTEQYF. The CDR3 bases are TGTGCCAGCAGTTACCCCCAGGTCGGAACTGAGCAGTACTTC.

This clonotype appeared a few times. The rearrangement joins TRBV11-2 to TRBJ2-7; 10 nucleotides line up with TRBD2. The length of the CDR3 is 15 residues. The trim removed 2 bases at V and 2 bases at J, leaving 3 bases unmatched. The germline V gene has CDR1 SGHAT and CDR2 FQNNGV. CDR3: CASSLIGLAAYEQYF. The CDR3 region has the DNA TGTGCCAGCAGCTTAATCGGACTAGCGGCCTACGAGCAGTACTTC.

V gene TRBV20-1 combines with J gene TRBJ2-5; tentatively, D is TRBD2 (6 bases). Germline loops: CDR1 DFQATT, CDR2 SNEGSKA (reference sequence). The CDR3 loop spans 15 amino acids. The V end lost 3 bases, the J end lost 1 base, and 15 bases lay between the germline ends. The CDR3 loop reads CSARAASDIQETQYF. The CDR3 nucleotides read TGCAGTGCTAGGGCAGCTAGCGACATCCAAGAGACCCAGTACTTC.

The CDR3: CASSLWAGLNSYNEQFF. The DNA of the CDR3 is TGTGCCAGCAGCTTATGGGCGGGACTCAACTCCTACAATGAGCAGTTCTTC. The chain employs TRBV7-2 and TRBJ2-1; tentatively, D is TRBD2 (6 bases). Trimming took 2 bases from V and 0 from J, leaving 14 bases between them. This CDR3 is 17 amino acids long. CDR1 and CDR2 (germline): SGHTA, FQGNSA.

With regard to this clonotype: With a much larger clone just one base away, this may be a read error. The chain uses TRBV4-1 and TRBJ1-2, with D possibly being TRBD1 (5 bases). Looked up from germline, CDR1 is MGHRA and CDR2 is YSYEKL. The CDR3 contains 14 residues. CDR3 bases: TGCGCCAGCAGCCAAGACAAAGGGACTTATGGCCACACCTTC. Protein sequence: CASSQDKGTYGHTF.

The chain couples TRBV27 to TRBJ2-7; TRBD2 matches at 7 bases. The CDR3 is made up of 18 amino acids. Germline V gene data show CDR1 as MNHEY and CDR2 as SMNVEV (reference sequence). V lost 0 bases to trimming and J lost 0 bases; unmatched junction nucleotides: 11. The CDR3 nucleotides read TGTGCCAGCAGTTTATCGGGTGGGGGGGGAAGGATCTCCTACGAGCAGTACTTC. Its protein product is CASSLSGGGGRISYEQYF.

The chain combines TRBV6-6 with TRBJ2-1; D may match TRBD1 or TRBD2 (6 bases each). The CDR3 spans 16 residues. Germline V gene lookup returns CDR1 MNHNY and CDR2 SVGAGI (reference sequence). The V and J ends lost 0 bases and 4 bases respectively, with 13 bases between them. Here the CDR3 DNA reads TGTGCCAGCAGTTACTCAGGCAGGGGACTTTACAATGAGCAGTTCTTC. The encoded protein is CASSYSGRGLYNEQFF.

The chain combines TRBV7-9 with TRBJ2-5, with TRBD2 identical over 12 bases. Unmatched junction bases numbered 9, after V lost 6 bases and J lost 1 base. Germline CDR1 reads SEHNR; CDR2 reads FQNEAQ (reference sequence). The CDR3 runs 17 residues. CDR3 residues: CASSSGLAGSFQETQYF. DNA of the CDR3: TGTGCCAGCAGTTCCGGACTAGCGGGGTCATTCCAAGAGACCCAGTACTTC.

This CDR3 is CASSVGIAGGLTDTQYF. In DNA, the CDR3 is TGTGCCAGCAGCGTAGGTATAGCGGGGGGGCTTACAGATACGCAGTATTTT. The rearrangement links TRBV9 to TRBJ2-3, with 11 bases aligning to TRBD2. V lost 0 bases to trimming and J lost 3 bases; unmatched junction nucleotides: 6. The length of the CDR3 is 17 residues. Germline loops: CDR1 SGDLS, CDR2 YYNGEE.

The table lists this clonotype with a few counts. The chain employs TRBV20-1 and TRBJ2-3; 10 bases fit TRBD1. Losses at the gene ends were 5 bases for V and 0 bases for J; bases not matched to a gene: 5. In germline, CDR1 is DFQATT, CDR2 SNEGSKA (reference sequence). CDR3 length: 15 residues. Here the CDR3 DNA reads TGCAGTGCTCCCGACAGGGGGCGAAGCACAGATACGCAGTATTTT. Translation: CSAPDRGRSTDTQYF.

This chain uses TRBV7-8 with TRBJ2-5; D gene unclear. Germline lookup yields CDR1 SGHVS and CDR2 FQNEAQ. The CDR3 spans 18 residues. V gave up 5 bases and J gave up 1 base, with 23 bases separating them. DNA for the CDR3: TGTGCCAGCAGCACCGTGCCTAGGGATGATAGGGCCCAAGAGACCCAGTACTTC. Translation gives CASSTVPRDDRAQETQYF.